This entry describes one TCR beta chain. Only in-frame clones appear in the TCRdb table, and some are missing; sequencing was by immunoSEQ multiplex PCR. This table has 110,000 or so clones, approximately 82% appearing once. The data originate from a study of blood T cell repertoires in COVID-19. Study-wide background: T cells, B-cell-depleted T cells, or PBMCs provided the cDNA or gDNA that served as material.

The sequence was collected from a woman between 65 and 79 years old with acute or convalescent COVID-19. The specimen was peripheral blood.

The DNA of the CDR3 is TGTGCCAGCAGTTTTACGGGGAGGGAAGCCCGAAAACTGTTTTTT. It translates to CASSFTGREARKLFF. The chain links TRBV28 to TRBJ1-4; no reliable D call. CDR1 is MDHEN, CDR2 SYDVKM, per germline. The CDR3 runs 15 residues. Trimming left V 3 bases short and J 10 bases short, with 18 bases between.